This TCR beta chain was recovered during a study of shared clonotypes between healthy human individuals. Terminally differentiated effector memory CD45RA+ cells were left out of the naive CD8 fraction, which was CD45RO-negative and positively selected for CCR7. Caucasian adults residing in Nashville, Tennessee made up all the donors. The protocol was immunoSEQ multiplex PCR, while the TCRdb copy is restricted to in-frame clones and leaves out a portion. The data contain more than 550,000 clones, just over 90% of them singletons. The receptor comes from a man between 25 and 39 years old in good health. Sequences were obtained from naive CD8+ T cells sorted from blood.

This chain's CDR3 is CASLGGAAPGELFF. CDR3 DNA: TGCGCCAGCTTGGGAGGGGCCGCACCCGGGGAGCTGTTTTTT. V and J are TRBV5-1 and TRBJ2-2, with 7 positions matching TRBD2. The germline gives CDR1 SGHRS, CDR2 YFSETQ. With V trimmed by 7 bases and J by 6 bases, 9 bases remained unmatched. The CDR3 has 14 amino acids.